The 28 T cell receptor beta chains given below trace back to one sample, sequenced in a study of T cell clonality in common variable immunodeficiency. These receptors have no identified antigens. Whole-study results and caveats: Reportedly, TCR beta sequences from common variable immunodeficiency showed fewer deletions and N-nucleotide insertions.

Using immunoSEQ multiplex PCR, the repertoire was profiled, and TCRdb retains in-frame clones only, with some absent. The sample was found to contain fewer than 25,000 clones, and every one recurs. The sequenced sample was peripheral blood mononuclear cells. The source is a human donor with common variable immunodeficiency.

Remarks on this clone: Read coverage stops 3 residues before the CDR3 terminus; the germline J gene supplies the remainder. This chain uses TRBV19 with TRBJ1-2; 10 nucleotides line up with TRBD1. The V gene end was trimmed by 6 bases and the J gene end by 4 bases; junction bases not matched to a gene: 2. This CDR3 is 13 amino acids long. The germline gives CDR1 LNHDA, CDR2 SQIVND (reference sequence). The sequenced part of the CDR3 DNA is TGTGCCAGTAGCCGACAGGGGGCCTATGGC. Protein product: CASSRQGAYG. In full, the CDR3 reads CASSRQGAYGYTF.

This clone was counted between two and nine times. The CDR3 end lies 3 residues beyond the end of the read and is filled in from the germline J gene. The V and J genes are TRBV19 and TRBJ1-6; D uncertain. Germline CDR1 and CDR2: LNHDA and SQIVND (reference sequence). With 5 bases removed from V and 5 bases from J, the gap between germline ends came to 10 bases. The CDR3 covers 14 residues. CDR3 sequence: CASSLTADNSPLHF. Partial CDR3 DNA: TGTGCCAGTAGTCTTACAGCTGATAATTCACCC.

In its sample, this clone was seen a few times. The CDR3 end is not reached by the read, which stops 3 residues before it; the germline J gene fills it in. The V gene is TRBV7-2, the J gene TRBJ2-2; 7 nucleotides line up with TRBD1. This CDR3 spans 15 amino acids. CDR1 is SGHTA and CDR2 is FQGNSA in the germline V gene. V trimming: 1 base; J trimming: 7 bases; junction bases outside the gene matches: 6. This chain's CDR3 is CASSLVDRVGGELFF. Incomplete CDR3 DNA: TGTGCCAGCAGCTTAGTTGACAGGGTCGGCGGGGAG.

This clone was observed a few times. The read ends 3 residues before the CDR3 terminus; that terminus is restored from the germline J gene. J is TRBJ1-6 and V is TRBV6-4, with D possibly matching TRBD1 (6 bases). The CDR3 is 13 residues long. Between the trimmed V and J ends, which lost 6 bases and 9 bases, there was a span of 12 bases. Germline CDR1 reads MRHNA; CDR2 reads SNTAGT. The CDR3 bases that were read are TGTGCCAGCAGACAGGGACCTTTTTCACCC. Translating it yields CASRQGPFSP. The complete CDR3 sequence is CASRQGPFSPLHF.

Comment on this clone: The CDR3 end lies 3 residues beyond the end of the read and is filled in from the germline J gene. This chain joins TRBV7-3 and TRBJ2-2, with TRBD1 matching 7 bases. Germline CDR1 reads SGHTA; CDR2 reads FQGTGA. V was pared by 5 bases and J by 0 bases, with 6 bases of the junction left unmatched. CDR3 length: 16 amino acids. The CDR3 spells CASSLVGTANTGELFF. The CDR3 bases that were read are TGTGCCAGCAGCCTCGTCGGGACAGCGAACACCGGGGAG.

Comment on this clone: The sequenced fragment ends 3 residues before the CDR3 boundary, so the rest is inferred from the germline J gene. J is TRBJ2-7 and V is TRBV7-2; 9 positions agree with TRBD1. Trimming removed 1 base from V and 3 bases from J; junction bases left unmatched: 4. The CDR3 extends over 15 amino acids. CDR1 and CDR2 from the germline V gene are SGHTA and FQGNSA. The CDR3: CASSLGGTGCYEQYF. CDR3 DNA, as far as it was read: TGTGCCAGCAGCTTAGGCGGGACAGGGTGCTACGAG.

This clone was counted only a few times. The read stops 3 residues short of the end of the CDR3; the missing end is completed from the germline J gene. The rearrangement links TRBV7-6 to TRBJ2-7; 9 nucleotides match TRBD1. Germline V gene lookup returns CDR1 SGHVS and CDR2 FNYEAQ. The J segment lost 2 bases and the V segment lost 4 bases, leaving 3 bases of the junction unmatched. The CDR3 is 14 amino acids. CDR3 bases read: TGTGCCAGCAGCTCAAGACAGGGGGCCTACGAG. It is translated as CASSSRQGAYE. The whole CDR3 protein is CASSSRQGAYEQYF. Combining the CDR3 with reference TRBV7-6 and TRBJ2-7 gives the whole variable domain GAGVSQSPRYKVTKRGQDVALRCDPISGHVSLYWYRQALGQGPEFLTYFNYEAQQDKSGLPNDRFSAERPEGSISTLTIQRTEQRDSAMYRCASSSRQGAYEQYFGPGTRLTVT.

The CDR3 reads CASSLSQGYSYGYTF. Partial CDR3 DNA: TGTGCCAGCAGCTTATCCCAGGGTTACAGCTATGGC. The J gene is TRBJ1-2, the V gene TRBV7-9, with D possibly matching TRBD1 (5 bases). The read falls 3 residues short of the CDR3 end, and the missing part is taken from the germline J gene. Trimming pared 2 bases from V and 4 bases from J, leaving 14 bases between. The CDR3 length is 15 residues. From germline, CDR1 is SEHNR and CDR2 FQNEAQ (reference sequence).

This clone occurred a few times. The sequenced fragment ends 3 residues before the CDR3 boundary, so the rest is inferred from the germline J gene. Other DNA variants within this sample encode the same CDR3. This chain uses TRBV7-2 with TRBJ1-5, with 11 positions matching TRBD1. V lost 5 bases, J lost 7 bases, and 7 bases stayed unmatched. The germline V gene encodes CDR1 SGHTA and CDR2 FQGNSA. The CDR3 loop spans 15 amino acids. CDR3 DNA, as far as it was read: TGTGCCAGCAGCCCGGGACAGGGGGGAGGACAGCCC. This translates into CASSPGQGGGQP. The full CDR3 protein is CASSPGQGGGQPQHF.

Points on this clone: The CDR3 end lies 3 residues beyond the end of the read and is filled in from the germline J gene. Other DNA variants within this sample encode the same CDR3. The chain links TRBV30 to TRBJ2-1, with 12 nucleotides matching TRBD2. Germline V lookup: CDR1 GTSNPN, CDR2 SVGIG (reference sequence). This CDR3 has 14 amino acids. Trimming cost V 4 bases and J 6 bases; bases outside gene matches: 4. The CDR3 loop is CAWTGLAGRNEQFF. CDR3 DNA (partial): TGTGCCTGGACCGGACTAGCGGGGCGCAATGAG.

This clone showed up just a few times. The read comes to an end 3 residues before the CDR3 does, leaving the germline J gene to fill in the end. The rearrangement links TRBV2 to TRBJ1-3; possible D gene TRBD1, 6 bases. V was clipped by 5 bases and J by 0 bases, with 11 bases between them. CDR1 is SNHLY and CDR2 is FYNNEI in the germline V gene. CDR3 length: 15 amino acids. CDR3 sequence reads: CASSMGQNSGNTIYF. The sequenced CDR3 bases are TGTGCCAGCAGTATGGGACAAAACTCTGGAAACACC.

A word on this clone: Coverage ceases 3 residues before the CDR3 finishes, and the germline J gene fills in the end. The gene calls are TRBV7-3 and TRBJ2-3; 7 bases line up with TRBD1. The CDR3 runs to 12 residues. Germline CDR1 is SGHTA and CDR2 is FQGTGA. CDR3 residues: CASSPVQGPQYF. Incomplete CDR3 DNA: TGTGCCAGCAGCCCAGTACAGGGGCCG. Full variable domain (missing parts from reference TRBV7-3 and TRBJ2-3): GAGVSQTPSNKVTEKGKYVELRCDPISGHTALYWYRQSLGQGPEFLIYFQGTGAADDSGLPNDRFFAVRPEGSVSTLKIQRTERGDSAVYLCASSPVQGPQYFGPGTRLTVL.

This clone was counted at least ten times. Coverage ceases 3 residues before the CDR3 finishes, and the germline J gene fills in the end. The V call is TRBV30, the J call TRBJ2-7; TRBD1 matches 9 bases. This CDR3 region has 14 residues. Germline CDR1 is GTSNPN and CDR2 is SVGIG (reference sequence). J lost 2 bases, V lost 0 bases, and 2 bases had no gene match. The CDR3 DNA, read in part, is TGTGCCTGGAGTGTCGGACAGGGGACCTACGAG. Its protein is CAWSVGQGTYE. The CDR3, in full, reads CAWSVGQGTYEQYF.

This clone was picked up a small number of times. The read ends 3 residues shy of where the CDR3 ends; the end is completed using the germline J gene. The chain uses TRBV11-2 and TRBJ2-1; TRBD1 matches at 7 bases. This CDR3 is 14 amino acids long. Germline V gives CDR1 SGHAT, CDR2 FQNNGV. J lost 6 bases, V lost 5 bases, and 7 bases had no gene match. CDR3 bases read: TGTGCCAGCAGCCGATTACAGGGGATCAATGAG. Amino acid sequence: CASSRLQGINE. The CDR3 as a whole reads CASSRLQGINEQFF.

By share, this clone ranks as medium-sized (0.01 to 0.1%). The CDR3 goes on 3 residues after the read ends, and that part is filled in from the germline J gene. The chain uses TRBV29-1 and TRBJ1-1; 7 bases are shared with TRBD1. From germline, CDR1 is SQVTM and CDR2 ANQGSEA. The CDR3 totals 15 residues. The V segment lost 6 bases and the J segment 1 base; nucleotides outside the gene matches: 11. CDR3 in amino acids: CSVNLGGSTNTEAFF. The sequenced CDR3 bases are TGCAGCGTAAACTTAGGGGGCAGCACGAACACTGAA.

This clone was detected many times. The CDR3 extends 3 residues past the end of the read, so its final part is completed from the germline J gene. The V gene is TRBV5-1, the J gene TRBJ2-2; D is possibly TRBD1 (5 bases). From germline, CDR1 is SGHRS and CDR2 YFSETQ. V was trimmed by 4 bases and J by 5 bases, leaving 9 bases between them. This CDR3 is 13 amino acids long. The CDR3 here is CASSPQETGELFF. The covered CDR3 bases are TGCGCCAGCAGCCCACAGGAAACCGGGGAG.

Concerning this clone: The CDR3 goes on 3 residues after the read ends, and that part is filled in from the germline J gene. The chain combines TRBV7-6 with TRBJ1-6, with D maybe TRBD1 (6 bases). CDR3 size: 18 residues. In germline, CDR1 is SGHVS, CDR2 FNYEAQ. Trimming removed 5 bases at V and 5 bases at J, with 22 bases between. Here the CDR3 reads CASSLSIGQPLNNSPLHF. CDR3 bases read: TGTGCCAGCAGCCTCAGCATCGGACAGCCACTTAATAATTCACCC. The variable domain in full, with the rest retrieved from reference TRBV7-6 and TRBJ1-6, is GAGVSQSPRYKVTKRGQDVALRCDPISGHVSLYWYRQALGQGPEFLTYFNYEAQQDKSGLPNDRFSAERPEGSISTLTIQRTEQRDSAMYRCASSLSIGQPLNNSPLHFGNGTRLTVT.

This clone showed up many times. From the germline J gene comes the end of the CDR3, since the read stops 3 residues before it. This chain uses TRBV10-3 with TRBJ2-7; 7 positions agree with TRBD1. CDR1 is ENHRY, CDR2 SYGVKD, per germline. The trim removed 2 bases at V and 3 bases at J, leaving 7 bases unmatched. This CDR3 has 15 residues. This chain's CDR3 is CAISETGTVNYEQYF. The covered CDR3 bases are TGTGCCATCAGTGAGACCGGGACAGTGAACTACGAG.

This clone was seen many times. The read finishes 3 residues shy of the CDR3 end, and the germline J gene is used to complete it. The chain links TRBV7-9 to TRBJ2-5; 8 nucleotides agree with TRBD2. The V and J ends lost 3 bases and 5 bases, in that order; junction bases with no gene match: 5. Germline V lookup: CDR1 SEHNR, CDR2 FQNEAQ (reference sequence). The CDR3 contains 14 residues. The CDR3 bases that were read are TGTGCCAGCAGCTTGTACGGGGGGGAGGAGACC. Translating it yields CASSLYGGEET. The complete CDR3 protein is CASSLYGGEETQYF.

On this clone: The CDR3 extends 3 residues past the end of the read, so its final part is completed from the germline J gene. This chain joins TRBV7-9 and TRBJ2-3, with D unresolved. Trimming shortened V by 3 bases and J by 5 bases, and 9 bases separated the two germline ends. CDR3 length: 13 amino acids. The germline V gene encodes CDR1 SEHNR and CDR2 FQNEAQ (reference sequence). The part of the CDR3 DNA that was read is TGTGCCAGCAGCTTTGCCGCCGGAGATACG. Protein product: CASSFAAGDT. The complete CDR3 protein is CASSFAAGDTQYF. Filled out from reference TRBV7-9 and TRBJ2-3, the complete variable domain reads DTGVSQNPRHKITKRGQNVTFRCDPISEHNRLYWYRQTLGQGPEFLTYFQNEAQLEKSRLLSDRFSAERPKGSFSTLEIQRTEQGDSAMYLCASSFAAGDTQYFGPGTRLTVL.

To note about this clone: The sequenced fragment ends 3 residues before the CDR3 boundary, so the rest is inferred from the germline J gene. This chain links TRBV2 with TRBJ1-1; TRBD1 aligns across 8 bases. There are 16 residues in the CDR3. The germline V gene encodes CDR1 SNHLY and CDR2 FYNNEI. The trim removed 6 bases at V and 1 base at J, leaving 10 bases unmatched. The chain's CDR3 is CASRGPAGGANTEAFF. Partial CDR3 DNA: TGTGCCAGCAGGGGACCGGCAGGGGGCGCGAACACTGAA.

Regarding this clone: The read terminates 3 residues ahead of where the CDR3 ends, so the germline J gene completes it. The chain has TRBV6-1 and TRBJ2-5; TRBD2 agrees at 8 bases. The CDR3 totals 15 residues. V dropped 4 bases and J dropped 1; count of bases not matched to a gene: 5. CDR1 is MNHNS and CDR2 is SASEGT in the germline V gene. CDR3 amino acids: CASSVAGGSQETQYF. The DNA read from the CDR3 is TGTGCCAGCAGTGTTGCGGGAGGTTCCCAAGAGACC.

This clone was observed a handful of times. Read coverage stops 3 residues before the CDR3 terminus; the germline J gene supplies the remainder. The chain carries TRBV2 and TRBJ2-2; D remains unclear. The V end lost 4 bases, the J end lost 1 base, and 7 bases lay between the germline ends. The CDR3 is 14 residues long. Germline assignment: CDR1 SNHLY and CDR2 FYNNEI. The sequenced CDR3 bases are TGTGCCAGCAGTGCTGTCAGGAACACCGGGGAG. Protein sequence: CASSAVRNTGE. The full CDR3 protein reads CASSAVRNTGELFF.

As for this clone: The CDR3 end is not reached by the read, which stops 3 residues before it; the germline J gene fills it in. J is TRBJ2-3 and V is TRBV7-6; TRBD2 agrees at 9 bases. CDR3 length: 14 residues. Germline V gives CDR1 SGHVS, CDR2 FNYEAQ. V trimming: 2 bases; J trimming: 6 bases; junction bases outside the gene matches: 3. The CDR3 is CASSLYSGGDTQYF. The sequenced CDR3 bases are TGTGCCAGCAGCTTATATAGCGGGGGTGATACG.

As concerns this clone: The read gets to within 3 residues of the CDR3 end, and the germline J gene fills in the rest. The chain uses TRBV7-8 and TRBJ1-3; no clear D. The CDR3 extends over 14 amino acids. V was cut by 5 bases and J by 0 bases, with 8 bases left in between. CDR1 and CDR2 (germline): SGHVS, FQNEAQ. CDR3 region: CASSLGPSGNTIYF. The part of the CDR3 DNA that was read is TGTGCCAGCAGCCTCGGTCCCTCTGGAAACACC.

This clone appeared many times. The read ends 3 residues early relative to the CDR3; the germline J gene fills the gap. The J gene is TRBJ1-5, the V gene TRBV10-3; 11 nucleotides align to TRBD1. Germline CDR1 and CDR2: ENHRY and SYGVKD. The junction had 4 bases not matched to a gene; V was cut back by 7 bases and J by 5 bases. CDR3 size: 14 residues. CDR3 DNA, as far as it was read: TGTGCCATCAAACCGGGACAGGGGGATCAGCCC. Translation: CAIKPGQGDQP. Given in full, the CDR3 is CAIKPGQGDQPQHF.

The table lists this clone with a few counts. From the germline J gene comes the end of the CDR3, since the read stops 3 residues before it. This chain uses TRBV19 with TRBJ1-4, with 8 bases matching TRBD1. The J segment lost 8 bases and the V segment lost 4 bases, leaving 12 bases of the junction unmatched. Germline CDR1 and CDR2: LNHDA and SQIVND (reference sequence). The CDR3 extends over 16 amino acids. The CDR3 loop is CASSTLYDRGGEKLFF. CDR3 bases read: TGTGCCAGTAGTACTCTCTACGACAGGGGCGGCGAAAAA.

This clone has more than one count but fewer than ten. The read comes to an end 3 residues before the CDR3 does, leaving the germline J gene to fill in the end. This chain connects TRBV5-1 to TRBJ2-1; unclear D gene. Germline V gene data show CDR1 as SGHRS and CDR2 as YFSETQ. Trimming cost V 3 bases and J 6 bases, with 7 bases left between them. CDR3 size: 12 residues. CDR3 DNA (partial): TGCGCCAGCAGCTGTAGCCTCAATGAG. It yields the protein CASSCSLNE. The CDR3 reads in full as CASSCSLNEQFF.